The 28 T cell receptor beta chains reported below all come from one sample, sequenced in a study of cytomegalovirus exposure and HLA in healthy donors. Primers for the PCR totalled 60 Vbeta and 13 Jbeta. Sequencing was performed with immunoSEQ multiplex PCR; in TCRdb, only in-frame clones are kept and a portion is missing. Of 150,000 to 200,000 clones listed, just under 80% were seen once; the top ten hold about 1.9%. The sequenced sample consisted of PBMCs. Receptor source: a woman aged 25-40 years in good health and CMV-seronegative.

The J gene is TRBJ2-7, the V gene TRBV10-1; possibly TRBD1 for D (7 bases). From germline, CDR1 is WNHNN and CDR2 SYGVQD (reference sequence). The CDR3 is 15 residues long. Trimming shortened V by 6 bases and J by 3 bases, and 18 bases separated the two germline ends. CDR3 in DNA: TGCGCCAGCAGCCGGGACAGACTAGATAGCTACGAGCAGTACTTC. It yields the protein CASSRDRLDSYEQYF.

The chain is built from TRBV7-2 and TRBJ2-1, with D possibly TRBD2 on 5 matching bases. The germline gives CDR1 SGHTA, CDR2 FQGNSA. The CDR3 runs 15 residues. Trimming removed 0 bases at V and 12 bases at J, with 18 bases between. The CDR3 coding sequence is TGTGCCAGCAGCTTAGCAGAGGGTCTACCCGCGGGGCAGTTCTTC. Its translation is CASSLAEGLPAGQFF.

This clone has more than one count but fewer than ten. The chain employs TRBV9 and TRBJ2-3, with 8 positions matching TRBD1. The CDR3 is 14 residues long. The germline V gene encodes CDR1 SGDLS and CDR2 YYNGEE. Losses at the gene ends were 4 bases for V and 3 bases for J; bases not matched to a gene: 4. The CDR3 bases are TGTGCCAGCAGCCTCGGACAGGGAACAGATACGCAGTATTTT. Residues: CASSLGQGTDTQYF.

This clone was seen a handful of times. The CDR3 protein is CASSGGRSTDTQYF. The CDR3 bases are TGCGCCAGCTCAGGGGGCCGAAGCACAGATACGCAGTATTTT. V and J are TRBV10-1 and TRBJ2-3; 8 nucleotides match TRBD1. Trimming at V came to 8 bases and at J to 0 bases, leaving 4 bases not matched to a gene. CDR3 size: 14 residues. Germline V gene lookup returns CDR1 WNHNN and CDR2 SYGVQD (reference sequence).

This clone has only a few counts. J is TRBJ2-1 and V is TRBV9; the match to TRBD1 covers 10 bases. V was clipped by 0 bases and J by 4 bases; unmatched bases: 10. The CDR3 totals 18 residues. CDR1 and CDR2 (germline): SGDLS, YYNGEE. The CDR3 sequence is CASSVEGRDRGPYNEQFF. In DNA form, the CDR3 reads TGTGCCAGCAGCGTAGAAGGCAGGGACAGGGGACCTTACAATGAGCAGTTCTTC.

This chain connects TRBV7-2 to TRBJ2-1; 7 bases agree with TRBD2. With 5 bases clipped from V and 3 bases from J, the junction kept 4 bases outside the gene matches. Germline V gene sequence: CDR1 SGHTA, CDR2 FQGNSA. The CDR3 is 14 residues long. For the CDR3, the DNA is TGTGCCAGCAGCCCGGGAGGATTCTACAATGAGCAGTTCTTC. As protein: CASSPGGFYNEQFF. Full variable domain (rest looked up from reference TRBV7-2 and TRBJ2-1): GAGVSQSPSNKVTEKGKDVELRCDPISGHTALYWYRQSLGQGLEFLIYFQGNSAPDKSGLPSDRFSAERTGGSVSTLTIQRTQQEDSAVYLCASSPGGFYNEQFFGPGTRLTVL.

The J gene is TRBJ2-3, the V gene TRBV25-1; D might be TRBD2 (5 bases). Per germline, CDR1 MGHDK and CDR2 SYGVNS. The germline V and J ends were trimmed by 0 bases and 1 base, with 11 bases remaining between them. This CDR3 spans 16 amino acids. CDR3 nucleotide sequence: TGTGCCAGCAGTGAATATGAGGGTTCTGGCACAGATACGCAGTATTTT. Its protein product is CASSEYEGSGTDTQYF. Based on the CDR3 plus reference TRBV25-1 and TRBJ2-3, the full variable domain is EADIYQTPRYLVIGTGKKITLECSQTMGHDKMYWYQQDPGMELHLIHYSYGVNSTEKGDLSSESTVSRIRTEHFPLTLESARPSHTSQYLCASSEYEGSGTDTQYFGPGTRLTVL.

As DNA, the CDR3 is TGTGCCAGCAGCTTAGCGCATTGGGGTGGGACAGGGGGAGATACGCAGTATTTT. Protein product: CASSLAHWGGTGGDTQYF. The chain recombines TRBV7-2 with TRBJ2-3; 11 bases are a match to TRBD1. The CDR3 sequence is 18 residues long. V lost 0 bases to trimming and J lost 5 bases; unmatched junction nucleotides: 10. The germline V gene has CDR1 SGHTA and CDR2 FQGNSA.

The gene calls are TRBV5-1 and TRBJ2-1; a possible D gene is TRBD1 (5 bases). The CDR3 has 15 amino acids. Trimming cost V 3 bases and J 7 bases, with 17 bases left between them. CDR1 is SGHRS, CDR2 YFSETQ, per germline. This CDR3 is CASSSDPGFGNEQFF. The CDR3 coding sequence is TGCGCCAGCAGCTCAGACCCAGGGTTTGGTAATGAGCAGTTCTTC.

This clone was detected once. The rearrangement links TRBV7-8 to TRBJ1-1, with D maybe TRBD1 (5 bases). Germline V lookup: CDR1 SGHVS, CDR2 FQNEAQ. Trimming cost V 2 bases and J 6 bases, with 16 bases left between them. CDR3 length: 15 amino acids. CDR3 loop: CASSLIGWGEAEAFF. For the CDR3, the DNA is TGTGCCAGCAGCTTAATCGGATGGGGGGAAGCTGAAGCTTTCTTT.

V usage is TRBV5-4 and J usage is TRBJ2-7; TRBD2 matches 7 bases. Germline V gene lookup returns CDR1 SGHNT and CDR2 YYREEE (reference sequence). V shed 5 bases, J shed 5 bases, and the junction held 10 bases outside the gene matches. This CDR3 contains 14 residues. The CDR3 region has the DNA TGTGCCAGCAGTCGGGAGGCACTCGTCGACGAGCAGTACTTC. Residues: CASSREALVDEQYF.

The J gene is TRBJ1-2, the V gene TRBV6-5; 8 positions agree with TRBD1. The CDR3 is made up of 12 amino acids. From germline, CDR1 is MNHEY and CDR2 SVGAGI. The junction had 5 bases not matched to a gene; V was cut back by 6 bases and J by 8 bases. CDR3 loop: CASSLTGGGYTF. As DNA, the CDR3 is TGTGCCAGCAGCTTAACAGGGGGAGGCTACACCTTC.

Comment on this clone: Distinct nucleotide sequences in the sample also encode this CDR3. The gene calls are TRBV5-1 and TRBJ2-3, with 10 bases lining up with TRBD2. CDR1 and CDR2 (germline): SGHRS, YFSETQ. The CDR3 consists of 15 residues. V lost 1 base, J lost 3 bases, and 2 bases stayed unmatched. The CDR3, as DNA: TGCGCCAGCAGCTTGTCTAGCGGGGGAACAGATACGCAGTATTTT. Translated: CASSLSSGGTDTQYF.

This sequence joins TRBV9 and TRBJ2-1, with 11 nucleotides matching TRBD2. The CDR3 totals 16 residues. CDR1 and CDR2 from the germline V gene are SGDLS and YYNGEE. V lost 0 bases to trimming and J lost 4 bases; unmatched junction nucleotides: 3. The CDR3 loop is CASSVVAGGPYNEQFF. In DNA form, the CDR3 reads TGTGCCAGCAGCGTAGTAGCGGGGGGGCCTTACAATGAGCAGTTCTTC.

This clone showed up just once. J is TRBJ2-7 and V is TRBV4-2; D gene uncertain. CDR3 length: 13 residues. The V end was cut by 0 bases, the J end by 6 bases, with 9 bases between. Germline V gene sequence: CDR1 LGHNA, CDR2 YNFKEQ. The CDR3 reads CASSQDLRPEQYF. The CDR3 DNA reads TGTGCCAGCAGCCAAGATTTGAGGCCCGAGCAGTACTTC.

The rearrangement joins TRBV7-9 to TRBJ2-3, with 10 nucleotides matching TRBD2. Per the germline V gene, CDR1 is SEHNR and CDR2 is FQNEAQ (reference sequence). This CDR3 is 19 amino acids long. Trimming at V came to 0 bases and at J to 2 bases, leaving 11 bases not matched to a gene. CDR3 protein: CASSLAGVAGGPTTDTQYF. CDR3 sequence (DNA): TGTGCCAGCAGCTTAGCTGGGGTAGCGGGGGGCCCCACCACAGATACGCAGTATTTT.

Written as DNA, the CDR3 is TGCGCCAGCCATCCCGGGACAGGGGCCCCCGGGGAGCTGTTTTTT. This codes for CASHPGTGAPGELFF. The chain has TRBV10-1 and TRBJ2-2, with 10 bases that match TRBD1. CDR1 is WNHNN and CDR2 is SYGVQD in the germline V gene (reference sequence). The length of the CDR3 is 15 residues. J was trimmed by 6 bases and V by 8 bases; bases with no gene match: 9.

In this sample, this clone turned up once. The chain uses TRBV2 and TRBJ2-7; 11 positions match TRBD2. The junction had 4 bases not matched to a gene; V was cut back by 2 bases and J by 4 bases. Per the germline V gene, CDR1 is SNHLY and CDR2 is FYNNEI. The CDR3 has 15 residues. The DNA of the CDR3 is TGTGCCAGCAGTGAAATTAGCGGGGGGGCTTACGAGCAGTACTTC. Amino acid sequence: CASSEISGGAYEQYF.

This clone appeared a few times. The J gene is TRBJ1-1, the V gene TRBV7-2; D call uncertain. The CDR3 runs to 11 residues. The V gene's germline CDR1 is SGHTA and CDR2 FQGNSA. Trimming removed 6 bases at V and 11 bases at J, with 13 bases between. CDR3 in amino acids: CASRAVTDAFF. The DNA for the CDR3 is TGTGCCAGCAGGGCGGTGACGGATGCTTTCTTT.

This clone was observed once. The CDR3 DNA is TGTGCCATCAGTTCAGGGGGCAACCACGCTCAGCCCCAGCATTTT. Amino acid sequence: CAISSGGNHAQPQHF. This chain joins TRBV10-3 and TRBJ1-5; the match to TRBD1 covers 8 bases. CDR3 length: 15 residues. Per germline, CDR1 ENHRY and CDR2 SYGVKD. V shed 5 bases, J shed 6 bases, and the junction held 9 bases outside the gene matches.

The V call is TRBV5-1, the J call TRBJ1-2; TRBD1 is a possible D gene (5 bases). The CDR3 spans 12 residues. Per germline, CDR1 SGHRS and CDR2 YFSETQ. Trimming pared 0 bases from V and 8 bases from J, leaving 8 bases between. Written as DNA, the CDR3 is TGCGCCAGCAGCTTGGGCGCAGGGGGCTACACCTTC. Translated, it gives CASSLGAGGYTF. Combining the CDR3 with reference TRBV5-1 and TRBJ1-2 gives the whole variable domain KAGVTQTPRYLIKTRGQQVTLSCSPISGHRSVSWYQQTPGQGLQFLFEYFSETQRNKGNFPGRFSGRQFSNSRSEMNVSTLELGDSALYLCASSLGAGGYTFGSGTRLTVV.

On this clone: One junction end does not reproduce the germline sequence, and a read error may be involved. The J gene is TRBJ2-5, the V gene TRBV4-2; 11 nucleotides align to TRBD2. Germline lookup yields CDR1 LGHNA and CDR2 YNFKEQ. There are 14 residues in the CDR3. CDR3 amino acids: CASSISGGEESQYF. For the CDR3, the DNA is TGTGCCAGCAGCATTAGCGGGGGGGAAGAGAGCCAGTACTTC.

The chain joins TRBV5-1 to TRBJ1-3, with D possibly matching TRBD1 (5 bases). The CDR3 contains 17 residues. Trimming took off 1 base at V and 0 bases at J, with 14 bases between the two ends. Germline V gene sequence: CDR1 SGHRS, CDR2 YFSETQ. The CDR3 DNA reads as TGCGCCAGCAGCTTGATGGGGGGAGAAGGCTCTGGAAACACCATATATTTT. Its translation is CASSLMGGEGSGNTIYF.

This chain links TRBV5-6 with TRBJ2-1; D is perhaps TRBD1 (5 bases). Trimming took off 0 bases at V and 7 bases at J, with 23 bases between the two ends. The CDR3 loop spans 18 amino acids. Germline CDR1 and CDR2: SGHDT and YYEEEE. Written as DNA, the CDR3 is TGTGCCAGCAGCTTGGCCGGTCAAGGGGTTAAGGGAAAGAATGAGCAGTTCTTC. It encodes CASSLAGQGVKGKNEQFF.

V and J are TRBV6-1 and TRBJ1-6; no reliable D call. CDR1 is MNHNS and CDR2 is SASEGT in the germline V gene. The V gene lost 3 bases and the J gene lost 0 bases, with 9 bases spanning the gap. This CDR3 is 16 amino acids long. CDR3 sequence (DNA): TGTGCCAGCAGTGATAGCGGGAGCTCCTATAATTCACCCCTCCACTTT. This translates into CASSDSGSSYNSPLHF.

This clone was picked up one time. V and J are TRBV7-9 and TRBJ2-6, with 8 bases fitting TRBD1. The CDR3 has 16 residues. J gave up 4 bases and V 5 bases, and 7 bases lay outside the gene matches. Germline CDR1 and CDR2: SEHNR and FQNEAQ (reference sequence). In DNA form, the CDR3 reads TGTGCCAGCAGCCTGGACAGGGCGAGGGGGGCCAACGTCCTGACTTTC. Amino acid sequence: CASSLDRARGANVLTF.

The chain is built from TRBV7-6 and TRBJ1-5; D is unclear. The V and J ends lost 2 bases and 3 bases respectively, with 17 bases between them. The CDR3 runs to 17 residues. Germline V lookup: CDR1 SGHVS, CDR2 FNYEAQ. As DNA, the CDR3 is TGTGCCAGCAGCTTAATGTTCGGGGTACGGGACAATCAGCCCCAGCATTTT. This codes for CASSLMFGVRDNQPQHF.

This chain connects TRBV19 to TRBJ2-7; D may be TRBD1 (5 bases). Trimming removed 3 bases from V and 6 bases from J, with 15 bases in between. The CDR3 runs 14 residues. The germline gives CDR1 LNHDA, CDR2 SQIVND (reference sequence). In DNA form, the CDR3 reads TGTGCCAGTAGTATGGGAAGGGGCCTCCGCGAGCAGTACTTC. Translating gives CASSMGRGLREQYF.